The subject of this entry is one T cell receptor beta chain. Sequencing was performed with immunoSEQ multiplex PCR; in TCRdb, only in-frame clones are kept and a portion is missing. The sample has 16,000 or so clones; almost 96% are singletons. The data derive from a study of T cell changes during pregnancy in multiple sclerosis. The TCR comes from a female donor with multiple sclerosis, enrolled in a pregnancy study. The sequencing used peripheral blood, collected in the third trimester of pregnancy.

The CDR3 region has the DNA TGTGCCAGCAGCCTAGGAGGAACCCCAGAGACCCAGTACTTC. Translating it yields CASSLGGTPETQYF. The chain uses TRBV7-2 and TRBJ2-5; D may be TRBD2 (5 bases). Trimming took 5 bases from V and 4 from J, leaving 14 bases between them. Germline-derived CDR1 and CDR2 are SGHTA and FQGNSA. The CDR3 totals 14 residues.